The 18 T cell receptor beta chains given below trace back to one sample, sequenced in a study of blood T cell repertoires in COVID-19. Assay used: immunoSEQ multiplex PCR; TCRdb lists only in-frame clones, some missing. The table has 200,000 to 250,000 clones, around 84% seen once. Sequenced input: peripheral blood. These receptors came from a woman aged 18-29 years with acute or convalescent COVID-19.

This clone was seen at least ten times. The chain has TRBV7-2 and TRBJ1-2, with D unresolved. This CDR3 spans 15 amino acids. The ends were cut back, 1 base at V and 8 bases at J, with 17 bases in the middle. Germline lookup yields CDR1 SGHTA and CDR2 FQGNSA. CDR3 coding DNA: TGTGCCAGCAGCTTAGGTACGGCCCGAAGAGGGGGCTACACCTTC. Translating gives CASSLGTARRGGYTF.

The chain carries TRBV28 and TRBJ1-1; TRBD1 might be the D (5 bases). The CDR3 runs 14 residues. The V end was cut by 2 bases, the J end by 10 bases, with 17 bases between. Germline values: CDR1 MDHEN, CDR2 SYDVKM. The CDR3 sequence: CASSLPQGGSRAFF. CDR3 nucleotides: TGTGCCAGCAGTTTACCCCAGGGAGGGAGTAGAGCTTTCTTT.

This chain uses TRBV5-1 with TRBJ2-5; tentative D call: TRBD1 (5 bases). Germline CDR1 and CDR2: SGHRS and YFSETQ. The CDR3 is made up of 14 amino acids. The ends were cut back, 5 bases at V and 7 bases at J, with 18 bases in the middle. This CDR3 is CASSSDNPLGTQYF. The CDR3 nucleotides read TGCGCCAGCAGTTCGGACAACCCATTGGGGACCCAGTACTTC.

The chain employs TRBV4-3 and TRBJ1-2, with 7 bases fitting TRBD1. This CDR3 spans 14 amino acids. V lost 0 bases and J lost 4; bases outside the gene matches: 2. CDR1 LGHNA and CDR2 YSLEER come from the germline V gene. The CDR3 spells CASSQDGTVYGYTF. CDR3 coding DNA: TGCGCCAGCAGCCAAGATGGGACAGTCTATGGCTACACCTTC.

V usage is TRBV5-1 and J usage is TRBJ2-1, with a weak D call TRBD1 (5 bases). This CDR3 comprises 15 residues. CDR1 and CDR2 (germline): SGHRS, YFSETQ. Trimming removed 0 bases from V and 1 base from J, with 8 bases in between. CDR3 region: CASSLEQVSYNEQFF. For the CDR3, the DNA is TGCGCCAGCAGCTTGGAACAGGTTTCCTACAATGAGCAGTTCTTC.

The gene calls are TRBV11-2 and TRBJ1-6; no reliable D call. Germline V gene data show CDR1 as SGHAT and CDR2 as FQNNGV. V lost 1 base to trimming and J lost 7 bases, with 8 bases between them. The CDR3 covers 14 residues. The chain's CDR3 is CASSLVGGNSPLHF. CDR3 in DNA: TGTGCCAGCAGCTTAGTGGGAGGGAATTCACCCCTCCACTTT. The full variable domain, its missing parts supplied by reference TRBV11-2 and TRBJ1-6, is EAGVAQSPRYKIIEKRQSVAFWCNPISGHATLYWYQQILGQGPKLLIQFQNNGVVDDSQLPKDRFSAERLKGVDSTLKIQPAKLEDSAVYLCASSLVGGNSPLHFGNGTRLTVT.

The CDR3 coding sequence is TGTGCCAGCAGCGTAAAGACTAGCGGAGCGAACACCGGGGAGCTGTTTTTT. Its translation: CASSVKTSGANTGELFF. The genes are TRBV2 and TRBJ2-2; 9 bases line up with TRBD2. Per germline, CDR1 SNHLY and CDR2 FYNNEI. The CDR3 covers 17 residues. Trimming took 6 bases from V and 0 from J; bases not matched to a gene: 8. Looking up the rest from reference TRBV2 and TRBJ2-2 gives the full variable domain: EPEVTQTPSHQVTQMGQEVILRCVPISNHLYFYWYRQILGQKVEFLVSFYNNEISEKSEIFDDQFSVERPDGSNFTLKIRSTKLEDSAMYFCASSVKTSGANTGELFFGEGSRLTVL.

The CDR3 DNA reads as TGTGCCAGCAGTGCCGCCGGGACAGGGATCGCCTATAATTCACCCCTCCACTTT. Encoded protein: CASSAAGTGIAYNSPLHF. V and J are TRBV28 and TRBJ1-6, with 9 bases that match TRBD1. V lost 5 bases to trimming and J lost 2 bases; unmatched junction nucleotides: 10. The CDR3 is made up of 18 amino acids. Germline loops: CDR1 MDHEN, CDR2 SYDVKM.

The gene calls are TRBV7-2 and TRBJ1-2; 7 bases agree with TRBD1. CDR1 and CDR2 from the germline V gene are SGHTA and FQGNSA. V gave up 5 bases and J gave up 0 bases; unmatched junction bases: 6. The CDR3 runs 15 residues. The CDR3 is CASSLYRGSNYGYTF. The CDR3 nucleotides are TGTGCCAGCAGCCTATACAGGGGTTCTAACTATGGCTACACCTTC.

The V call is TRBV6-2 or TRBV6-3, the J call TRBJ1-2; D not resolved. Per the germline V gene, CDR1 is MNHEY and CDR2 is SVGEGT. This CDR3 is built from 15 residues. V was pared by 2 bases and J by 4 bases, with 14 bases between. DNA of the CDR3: TGTGCCAGCAGTTACCCCCGGAGCGGATTCTATGGCTACACCTTC. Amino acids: CASSYPRSGFYGYTF.

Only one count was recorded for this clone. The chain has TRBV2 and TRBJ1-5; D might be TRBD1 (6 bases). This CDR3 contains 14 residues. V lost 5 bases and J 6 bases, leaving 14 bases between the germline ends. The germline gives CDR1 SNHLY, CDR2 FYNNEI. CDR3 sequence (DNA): TGTGCCAGCAGTAGTCTGGGCAGGGGTCAGCCCCAGCATTTT. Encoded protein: CASSSLGRGQPQHF.

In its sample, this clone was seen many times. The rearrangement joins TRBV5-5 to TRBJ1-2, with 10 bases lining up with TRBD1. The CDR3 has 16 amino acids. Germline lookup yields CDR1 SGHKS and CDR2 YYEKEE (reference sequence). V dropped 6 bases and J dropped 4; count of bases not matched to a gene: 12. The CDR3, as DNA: TGTGCCAGCATACTTTCCCCCGGACAGGGGGTCTATGGCTACACCTTC. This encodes CASILSPGQGVYGYTF.

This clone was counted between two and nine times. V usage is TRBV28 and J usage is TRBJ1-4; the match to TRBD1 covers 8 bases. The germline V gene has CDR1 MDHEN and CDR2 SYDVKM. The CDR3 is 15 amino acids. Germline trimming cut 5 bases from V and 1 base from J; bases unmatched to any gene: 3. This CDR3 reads CASSQTGETNEKLFF. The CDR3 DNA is TGTGCCAGCAGTCAGACAGGGGAAACTAATGAAAAACTGTTTTTT.

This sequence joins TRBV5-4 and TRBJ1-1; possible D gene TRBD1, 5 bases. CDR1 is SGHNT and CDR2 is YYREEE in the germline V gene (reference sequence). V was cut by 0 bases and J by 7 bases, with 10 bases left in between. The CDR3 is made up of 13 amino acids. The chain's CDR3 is CASSLEAGREAFF. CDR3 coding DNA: TGTGCCAGCAGCTTGGAGGCAGGGCGTGAAGCTTTCTTT.

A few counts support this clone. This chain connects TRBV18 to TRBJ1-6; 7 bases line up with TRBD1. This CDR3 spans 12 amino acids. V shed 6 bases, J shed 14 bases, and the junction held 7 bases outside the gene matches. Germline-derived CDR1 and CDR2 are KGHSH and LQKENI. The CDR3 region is CASSDDRVALHF. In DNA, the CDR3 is TGTGCCAGCTCGGACGACAGGGTAGCCCTCCACTTT.

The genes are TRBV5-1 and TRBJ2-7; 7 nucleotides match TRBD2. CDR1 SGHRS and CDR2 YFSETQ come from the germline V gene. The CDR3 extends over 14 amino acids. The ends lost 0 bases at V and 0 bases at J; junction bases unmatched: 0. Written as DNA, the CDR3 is TGCGCCAGCAGCTTGGGGGACTACTCCTACGAGCAGTACTTC. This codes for CASSLGDYSYEQYF.

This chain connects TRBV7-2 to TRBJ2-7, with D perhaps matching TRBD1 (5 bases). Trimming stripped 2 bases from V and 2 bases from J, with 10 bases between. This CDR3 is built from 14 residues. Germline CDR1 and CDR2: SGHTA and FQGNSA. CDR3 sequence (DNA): TGTGCCAGCAGCTTATTAGGACACCCCTACGAGCAGTACTTC. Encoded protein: CASSLLGHPYEQYF.

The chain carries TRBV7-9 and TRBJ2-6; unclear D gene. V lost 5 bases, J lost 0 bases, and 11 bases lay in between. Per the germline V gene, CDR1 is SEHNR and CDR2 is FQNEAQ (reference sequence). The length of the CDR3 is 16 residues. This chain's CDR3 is CASSPRPGSGANVLTF. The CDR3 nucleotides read TGTGCCAGCAGCCCCCGCCCAGGCTCTGGGGCCAACGTCCTGACTTTC. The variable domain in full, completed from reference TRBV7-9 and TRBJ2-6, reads DTGVSQNPRHKITKRGQNVTFRCDPISEHNRLYWYRQTLGQGPEFLTYFQNEAQLEKSRLLSDRFSAERPKGSFSTLEIQRTEQGDSAMYLCASSPRPGSGANVLTFGAGSRLTVL.